This T cell receptor (beta chain) derives from a study of T cell responses to AZD1222 COVID-19 vaccine. Findings and limits, study-wide: The repertoires were collected only after the peak T cell response.

As concerns this clone: Its antigen is unidentified.

Using immunoSEQ multiplex PCR, the repertoire was profiled, and TCRdb retains in-frame clones only, with some absent. The profile shows approximately 42,000 clones, 88% of them singletons. The CDR3 has 17 residues. The V gene end was trimmed by 4 bases and the J gene end by 7 bases; junction bases not matched to a gene: 9. Germline V gives CDR1 SGHRS, CDR2 YFSETQ. This chain uses TRBV5-1 with TRBJ2-2; the match to TRBD2 covers 14 bases. The source is an adult who received the AZD1222 COVID-19 vaccine. The input for sequencing was peripheral blood, taken 28 days after the second AZD1222 dose. The CDR3 loop is CASSLSGTSGSGGELFF. The CDR3 bases are TGCGCCAGCAGCCTATCCGGGACTAGCGGGAGTGGCGGGGAGCTGTTTTTT.